Reported below is one T cell receptor beta chain. The target antigen is unknown. The sample comes from a study of vaccination effects on CD4 cells after COVID-19. About the research overall: Before sequencing, viral peptide pools were used by the ViraFEST assay to expand antigen-specific CD4+ T cells.

It was after around eleven days of culture that CD4+ T cells were isolated. As their vaccination, participants received two doses of either BNT162b2 or mRNA-1273. Both day 3 and day 7 saw half the medium replaced with IL-2 medium. Study-wide points: The vaccine-induced clones of healthy vaccinees included only 1 of 255 that cross-reacted with common cold coronaviruses.

Libraries were prepared by immunoSEQ multiplex PCR; TCRdb keeps only in-frame clonotypes and omits some of them. In the table there are 50,000 to 80,000 clones, 70% to 85% of which are singletons. The sequenced sample was CD4+ T cells from PBMCs cultured without peptide, obtained after COVID-19 vaccination. The clonotype comes from a human donor who received a COVID-19 vaccine.

CDR3: CASSLSFSSAQHF. The CDR3 DNA reads as TGTGCCAGCAGCCTGAGTTTTTCTTCGGCCCAGCATTTT. V gene TRBV7-2 combines with J gene TRBJ1-5, with D unclear. This CDR3 has 13 residues. V lost 5 bases and J lost 11, with 16 bases in between. The germline V gene encodes CDR1 SGHTA and CDR2 FQGNSA.